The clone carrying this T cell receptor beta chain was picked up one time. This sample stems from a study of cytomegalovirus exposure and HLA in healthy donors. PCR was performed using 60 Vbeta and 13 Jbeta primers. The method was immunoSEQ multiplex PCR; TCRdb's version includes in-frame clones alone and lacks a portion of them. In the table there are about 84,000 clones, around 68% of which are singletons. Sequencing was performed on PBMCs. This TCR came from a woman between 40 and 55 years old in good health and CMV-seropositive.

The CDR3 is CASSISGRFTEAFF. For the CDR3, the DNA is TGTGCCAGCAGCATTTCAGGCCGTTTCACTGAAGCTTTCTTT. V and J are TRBV7-9 and TRBJ1-1; D gene uncertain. The CDR3 has 14 residues. V gave up 5 bases and J gave up 4 bases, with 14 bases separating them. CDR1 and CDR2 (germline): SEHNR, FQNEAQ (reference sequence).